Listed below are T cell receptor beta chains from one sample, sequenced in a study of cytomegalovirus exposure and HLA in healthy donors. Clones were sequenced by immunoSEQ multiplex PCR, and TCRdb holds only the in-frame ones, with some missing. Of 150,000 to 200,000 clones listed, roughly 80% were seen once; the top ten hold roughly 0.69%. Source material: PBMCs. These receptors originate from a woman between 18 and 29 years old in good health and CMV-seronegative. Each CDR3 is given with its conserved first and last residue. Clone sizes are given selectively: once, few, many, or a class where the clone is expanded.

few	TRBV19	TRBJ2-7	CASSAGLASLYEQYF
once	TRBV28	TRBJ2-7	CATGQASNSYEQYF
-	TRBV19	TRBJ2-5	CASSQLSGETQYF
-	TRBV14	TRBJ1-2	CASSQDIAGRGYTF
once	TRBV19	TRBJ1-6	CASSILPLGQNSSPLHF
-	TRBV2	TRBJ2-2	CASSFSNTGELFF
-	TRBV27	TRBJ2-7	CASSATGTSGFYEQYF
-	TRBV5-6	TRBJ2-7	CASSLAQGSGGKEQYF
-	TRBV7-6	TRBJ2-7	CASSPSYEQYF
-	TRBV6-5	TRBJ2-7	CASSYGAGGTYEQYF
-	TRBV7-2	TRBJ2-3	CASSRPGTSPTDTQYF
-	TRBV28	TRBJ2-2	CASSFGGLTDTGELFF
-	TRBV15	TRBJ1-5	CATSGHYQPQHF
-	TRBV15	TRBJ2-6	CATVRYGESGLSSGANVLTF
-	TRBV2	TRBJ2-7	CASSVPSGSYEQYF
once	TRBV28	TRBJ2-7	CASMPSGSIYEQYF
once	TRBV10-1	TRBJ1-5	CASGQGYQPQHF
few	TRBV5-6	TRBJ2-7	CASSFSGRLSEQYF
-	TRBV6-5	TRBJ2-7	CASSSNAVQGYEQYF
-	TRBV10-3	TRBJ2-1	CAISELPGLAGTEQFF
-	TRBV19	TRBJ1-3	CASRQGRSGNTIYF
once	TRBV9	TRBJ2-7	CASSVEPGGTGITYEQYF
-	TRBV5-4	TRBJ2-7	CASSLEGQGLVQYF
-	TRBV2	TRBJ1-6	CASNLKQGYNSPLHF
-	TRBV27	TRBJ1-2	CARDTGEEGYTF
few	TRBV6-5	TRBJ2-2	CASTQSGSEGELFF
-	TRBV7-2	TRBJ1-5	CASSVGQGRDRPQHF